This is a list of T cell receptor beta chains from one sample in a study of metastatic and nonmetastatic thyroid tumors. MiXCR re-clonotyped the PCR reads for TCRdb. The profile shows 37,000 or so clones, roughly a sixth of them singletons. What was sequenced was blood. These receptors originate from a female donor with papillary thyroid cancer or a benign thyroid nodule (not recorded which). Some clones in this sample may be carry-over from other donors' samples. CDR3s include the opening cysteine and the closing phenylalanine or tryptophan. Fields, in order: clone size, V gene, J gene, D gene, CDR3 DNA, CDR3 protein. A D gene is named only where the DNA matches it firmly. For some rows the clone size is stated as once, few or many, or as a class when expanded; others skip it.

abundance: many
v_gene: TRBV5-4
j_gene: TRBJ1-1
d_gene: TRBD1
CDR3nt: TGTGCCAGCAGCGAACAGGGGAGGAGGACTGAAGCTTTCTTT
CDR3aa: CASSEQGRRTEAFF

abundance: many
v_gene: TRBV6-5
j_gene: TRBJ2-6
d_gene: .
CDR3nt: TGTGCCAGCAGTTACTCTCCCAGCTCTGGGGCCAACGTCCTGACTTTC
CDR3aa: CASSYSPSSGANVLTF

abundance: many
v_gene: TRBV20-1
j_gene: TRBJ2-5
d_gene: TRBD2
CDR3nt: TGCAGTGCTACCTACAATGGGGGGACTAGAGAGACCCAGTACTTC
CDR3aa: CSATYNGGTRETQYF

abundance: many
v_gene: TRBV11-1
j_gene: TRBJ2-3
d_gene: TRBD1
CDR3nt: TGTGCCAGCAGAGACCAGACAGGGGTGGCAGATACGCAGTATTTT
CDR3aa: CASRDQTGVADTQYF

abundance: many
v_gene: TRBV11-2
j_gene: TRBJ2-5
d_gene: TRBD2
CDR3nt: TGTGCCAGCAGCTTAACTAGCGGGATGGGGCAAGAGACCCAGTACTTC
CDR3aa: CASSLTSGMGQETQYF

abundance: .
v_gene: TRBV6-1
j_gene: TRBJ2-1
d_gene: .
CDR3nt: TGTGCCAGCACTTCGACAGTTTATGAGCAGTTCTTC
CDR3aa: CASTSTVYEQFF

abundance: many
v_gene: TRBV2
j_gene: TRBJ2-5
d_gene: TRBD2
CDR3nt: TGTGCCAGCTCAACTAGCGGGGGGATAGGGGAGACCCAGTACTTC
CDR3aa: CASSTSGGIGETQYF

abundance: many
v_gene: TRBV18
j_gene: TRBJ2-3
d_gene: TRBD2
CDR3nt: TGTGCCAGCTCACCCTGGACTAGCTTCACAGATACGCAGTATTTT
CDR3aa: CASSPWTSFTDTQYF

abundance: few
v_gene: TRBV19
j_gene: TRBJ1-2
d_gene: .
CDR3nt: TGTGCCAGTAGTCATGACTATATCTGCTACACCTTC
CDR3aa: CASSHDYICYTF

abundance: .
v_gene: TRBV20-1
j_gene: TRBJ1-5
d_gene: .
CDR3nt: TGCAGTTCGTACAGGTTTGGCAATCAGCCCCAGCATTTT
CDR3aa: CSSYRFGNQPQHF

abundance: many
v_gene: TRBV2
j_gene: TRBJ2-3
d_gene: TRBD1
CDR3nt: TGTGCCGAAACAGGGGGCAATCAGTATCCGGATACGCAGTATTTT
CDR3aa: CAETGGNQYPDTQYF

abundance: many
v_gene: TRBV20-1
j_gene: TRBJ1-2
d_gene: .
CDR3nt: TGCAGTGCTAGAGATCTTCCGGGGGGGGTCTATGGCTACACCTTC
CDR3aa: CSARDLPGGVYGYTF

abundance: many
v_gene: TRBV7-6
j_gene: TRBJ2-1
d_gene: TRBD2
CDR3nt: TGTGCCAGCAGCAGGACTAGCGGGGGGCCTATGAGCTCCTACAATGAGCAGTTCTTC
CDR3aa: CASSRTSGGPMSSYNEQFF

abundance: many
v_gene: TRBV20-1
j_gene: TRBJ2-7
d_gene: TRBD1
CDR3nt: TGCAGTGCTAGTGCGCGACAGGGCCTGGGGGAGCAGTACTTC
CDR3aa: CSASARQGLGEQYF

abundance: medium-sized
v_gene: TRBV12-3/TRBV12-4
j_gene: TRBJ1-1
d_gene: .
CDR3nt: TGTGCCAGCAGTTTAGGGGGAGGAGTAGCTGAAGCTTTCTTT
CDR3aa: CASSLGGGVAEAFF

abundance: many
v_gene: TRBV15
j_gene: TRBJ1-5
d_gene: .
CDR3nt: TGTGCCACCACGTCAGAAGGGGGCAATCAGCCCCAGCATTTT
CDR3aa: CATTSEGGNQPQHF

abundance: few
v_gene: TRBV24-1
j_gene: TRBJ1-2
d_gene: .
CDR3nt: TGTGCCACCAGTGATTTTATCAGGGGCTATGGCTACACCTTT
CDR3aa: CATSDFIRGYGYTF

abundance: .
v_gene: TRBV20-1
j_gene: TRBJ2-7
d_gene: TRBD1
CDR3nt: TGCAGTGCCCAGAAACAGGGGGTGGGGTACGAGCAGTACTTC
CDR3aa: CSAQKQGVGYEQYF

abundance: few
v_gene: TRBV30
j_gene: TRBJ1-5
d_gene: TRBD1
CDR3nt: TGTGCCTGGGGAGCGGGACAGGGCAACAATCAGCCCCAGCATTTT
CDR3aa: CAWGAGQGNNQPQHF

abundance: .
v_gene: TRBV6-1
j_gene: TRBJ2-1
d_gene: TRBD2
CDR3nt: TGTGCCAGCAGTAATCTAGCGGGAGGTCATTCTGAGCAGTTCTTC
CDR3aa: CASSNLAGGHSEQFF

abundance: many
v_gene: TRBV27
j_gene: TRBJ2-7
d_gene: TRBD1
CDR3nt: TGTGCCTCAGGGGGCTACGAGCAGTACTTC
CDR3aa: CASGGYEQYF

abundance: many
v_gene: TRBV20-1
j_gene: TRBJ2-1
d_gene: .
CDR3nt: TGCAGTGCTAGATACGGCAGCTACAATGAGCAGTTCTTC
CDR3aa: CSARYGSYNEQFF

abundance: many
v_gene: TRBV6-1
j_gene: TRBJ2-2
d_gene: .
CDR3nt: TGTGCCAGCAGTGATGGTGGCACCGGGGAGCTGTTTTTT
CDR3aa: CASSDGGTGELFF

abundance: many
v_gene: TRBV9
j_gene: TRBJ2-5
d_gene: .
CDR3nt: TGTGCCAGCAGCATTACGACAGACCAAGAGACCCAGTACTTC
CDR3aa: CASSITTDQETQYF

abundance: .
v_gene: TRBV5-1
j_gene: TRBJ2-7
d_gene: .
CDR3nt: TGCGCCAGCGGCTTTCAGGGCTACGAGCAGTACTTC
CDR3aa: CASGFQGYEQYF

abundance: many
v_gene: TRBV12-3/TRBV12-4
j_gene: TRBJ2-7
d_gene: TRBD1
CDR3nt: TGTGCCATCCGGGACAGGCGGCACGAGCAGTACTTC
CDR3aa: CAIRDRRHEQYF

abundance: few
v_gene: TRBV28
j_gene: TRBJ2-7
d_gene: .
CDR3nt: TGTTCCAACAGTTTATGGGGTGGCGAGCAGTACTTC
CDR3aa: CSNSLWGGEQYF

abundance: many
v_gene: TRBV5-1
j_gene: TRBJ2-2
d_gene: TRBD2
CDR3nt: TGCGCCAGCAGCCCCATCTCGGGGGGGAACACCGGGGAGCTGTTTTTT
CDR3aa: CASSPISGGNTGELFF

abundance: .
v_gene: TRBV30
j_gene: TRBJ1-2
d_gene: .
CDR3nt: TGTGCCTGGAGTGGGGGCAGGGTAGGCTACACCTTC
CDR3aa: CAWSGGRVGYTF

abundance: many
v_gene: TRBV27
j_gene: TRBJ2-1
d_gene: TRBD1
CDR3nt: TGTGCCAGCAAAAAACCGGGACAGCCCTACAATGAGCAGTTCTTC
CDR3aa: CASKKPGQPYNEQFF

abundance: many
v_gene: TRBV6-5
j_gene: TRBJ2-3
d_gene: .
CDR3nt: TGTGCCAGCAGTTACGAGGGCGCAGATACGCAGTATTTT
CDR3aa: CASSYEGADTQYF

abundance: medium-sized
v_gene: TRBV12-3/TRBV12-4
j_gene: TRBJ2-1
d_gene: TRBD1
CDR3nt: TGTGCCAGCTCGATCAGCACGGGACAGGGGGGGGATGAGCAGTTCTTC
CDR3aa: CASSISTGQGGDEQFF

abundance: .
v_gene: TRBV5-1
j_gene: TRBJ2-7
d_gene: .
CDR3nt: TGCGCCAGCAGCTTGGCCAACGATCTTAGATGTGTCGAGCAGTACTTC
CDR3aa: CASSLANDLRCVEQYF

abundance: many
v_gene: TRBV27
j_gene: TRBJ2-7
d_gene: .
CDR3nt: TGTGCCAGCAGATCACAGGTCTCCGAGCAGTACTTC
CDR3aa: CASRSQVSEQYF

abundance: .
v_gene: TRBV10-3
j_gene: TRBJ2-7
d_gene: .
CDR3nt: TGTGCCATCAGTGGACCTGGACCAACAGCTACCGACCAGTACTTC
CDR3aa: CAISGPGPTATDQYF

abundance: many
v_gene: TRBV6-6
j_gene: TRBJ2-5
d_gene: TRBD1
CDR3nt: TGTGCCAGCAGTTACTCCGACAGGGTAGAGACCCAGTACTTC
CDR3aa: CASSYSDRVETQYF

abundance: many
v_gene: TRBV18
j_gene: TRBJ2-7
d_gene: .
CDR3nt: TGTGCCAGCTCAGAAAGGCCTCCAGATTACGAACAGTACTTC
CDR3aa: CASSERPPDYEQYF

abundance: many
v_gene: TRBV11-3
j_gene: TRBJ2-5
d_gene: .
CDR3nt: TGTGCCAGCAGCTTAGGAATCCAAGAGACCCAGTACTTC
CDR3aa: CASSLGIQETQYF

abundance: medium-sized
v_gene: TRBV6-6
j_gene: TRBJ1-2
d_gene: .
CDR3nt: TGTGCCAGCAGTTACCCCTGGGAGGGGGACTATGGCTACACCTTC
CDR3aa: CASSYPWEGDYGYTF

abundance: few
v_gene: TRBV6-2/TRBV6-3
j_gene: TRBJ1-1
d_gene: TRBD1
CDR3nt: TGTGCCAGCAGCACATTAGGACAGGGGGCCATCATGAACACTGAAGCTTTCTTT
CDR3aa: CASSTLGQGAIMNTEAFF

abundance: few
v_gene: TRBV5-4
j_gene: TRBJ2-3
d_gene: TRBD2
CDR3nt: TGTGCCAGCAGCTTGGTGGGACTAGCGGGATTAGATACGCAGTATTTT
CDR3aa: CASSLVGLAGLDTQYF

abundance: many
v_gene: TRBV7-2
j_gene: TRBJ1-5
d_gene: .
CDR3nt: TGTGCCAGCAGCACCTATACCGATCAGCCCCAGCATTTT
CDR3aa: CASSTYTDQPQHF

abundance: many
v_gene: TRBV28
j_gene: TRBJ1-5
d_gene: .
CDR3nt: TGTGCCAGCAGTTTTAGACGGAGCAATCAGCCCCAGCATTTT
CDR3aa: CASSFRRSNQPQHF

abundance: many
v_gene: TRBV7-2
j_gene: TRBJ2-3
d_gene: TRBD1
CDR3nt: TGTGCCAGCAGCCAACGACAGGGGATTATCACAGATACGCAGTATTTT
CDR3aa: CASSQRQGIITDTQYF

abundance: many
v_gene: TRBV10-2
j_gene: TRBJ2-5
d_gene: .
CDR3nt: TGCGCCAGCAGTGAGAAGGGAGCGGAGTACCAAGAGACCCAGTACTTC
CDR3aa: CASSEKGAEYQETQYF

abundance: many
v_gene: TRBV12-5
j_gene: TRBJ1-5
d_gene: TRBD1
CDR3nt: TGTGCTAGTGGACAGGGGAGTCAGCCCCAGCATTTT
CDR3aa: CASGQGSQPQHF

abundance: .
v_gene: TRBV7-9
j_gene: TRBJ2-7
d_gene: TRBD2
CDR3nt: TGTGCCAGCAGCTCTAGCGGGAGGACCTCGTACGAGCAGTACTTC
CDR3aa: CASSSSGRTSYEQYF

abundance: many
v_gene: TRBV27
j_gene: TRBJ2-5
d_gene: .
CDR3nt: TGTGCCAGTAGAAAGAGGACTGGCAGTGCAGAGACCCAGTACTTC
CDR3aa: CASRKRTGSAETQYF

abundance: many
v_gene: TRBV2
j_gene: TRBJ1-5
d_gene: .
CDR3nt: TGTGCCAGCCTGGAATCGAGATATAGCAATCAGCCCCAGCATTTT
CDR3aa: CASLESRYSNQPQHF

abundance: .
v_gene: TRBV6-1
j_gene: TRBJ1-2
d_gene: .
CDR3nt: TGTTCCAGCAGCAAGCACGGCGGGGGCGGGGGCTACACCTTC
CDR3aa: CSSSKHGGGGGYTF

abundance: medium-sized
v_gene: TRBV30
j_gene: TRBJ2-7
d_gene: .
CDR3nt: TGTGCCTGGGACTTAGGGTACAGGGTAGGCGAGCAGTACTTC
CDR3aa: CAWDLGYRVGEQYF